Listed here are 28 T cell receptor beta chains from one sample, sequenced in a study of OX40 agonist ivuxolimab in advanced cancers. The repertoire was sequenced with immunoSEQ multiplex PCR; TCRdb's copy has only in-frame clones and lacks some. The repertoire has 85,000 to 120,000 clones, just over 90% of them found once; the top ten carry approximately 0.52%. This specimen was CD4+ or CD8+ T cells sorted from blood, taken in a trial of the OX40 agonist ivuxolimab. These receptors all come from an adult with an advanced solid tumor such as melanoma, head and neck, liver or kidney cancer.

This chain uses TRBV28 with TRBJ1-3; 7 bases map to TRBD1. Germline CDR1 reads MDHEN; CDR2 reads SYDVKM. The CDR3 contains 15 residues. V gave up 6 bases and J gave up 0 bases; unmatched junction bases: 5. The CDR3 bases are TGTGCCAGCAGCCGACAGGGACTCTCTGGAAACACCATATATTTT. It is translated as CASSRQGLSGNTIYF.

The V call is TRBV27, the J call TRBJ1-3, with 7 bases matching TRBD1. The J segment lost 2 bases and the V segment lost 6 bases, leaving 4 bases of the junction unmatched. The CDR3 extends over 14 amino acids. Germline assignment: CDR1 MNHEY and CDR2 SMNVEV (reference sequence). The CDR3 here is CASRKTGPGNTIYF. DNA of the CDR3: TGTGCCAGCAGAAAGACAGGGCCTGGAAACACCATATATTTT.

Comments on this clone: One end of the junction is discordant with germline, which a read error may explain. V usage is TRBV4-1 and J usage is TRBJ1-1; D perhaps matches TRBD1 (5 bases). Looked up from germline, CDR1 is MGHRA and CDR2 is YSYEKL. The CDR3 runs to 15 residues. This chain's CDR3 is CASSQPSRANNEAFF. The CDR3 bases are TGCGCCAGCAGCCAGCCGAGCAGGGCCAACAATGAAGCTTTCTTT.

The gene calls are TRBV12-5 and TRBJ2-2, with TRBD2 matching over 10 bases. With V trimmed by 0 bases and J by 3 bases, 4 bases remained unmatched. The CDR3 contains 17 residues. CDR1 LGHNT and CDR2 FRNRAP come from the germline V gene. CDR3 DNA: TGTGCTAGTGGTTTGGTCCTAGCGGGGGCCCACACCGGGGAGCTGTTTTTT. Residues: CASGLVLAGAHTGELFF.

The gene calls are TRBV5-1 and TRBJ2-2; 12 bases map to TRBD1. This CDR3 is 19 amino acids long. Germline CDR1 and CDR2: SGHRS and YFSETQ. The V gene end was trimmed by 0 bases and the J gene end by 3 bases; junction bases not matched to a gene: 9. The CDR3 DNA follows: TGCGCCAGCAGCTTGGGAACCGGGACAGGGGGCACCTACACCGGGGAGCTGTTTTTT. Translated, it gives CASSLGTGTGGTYTGELFF.

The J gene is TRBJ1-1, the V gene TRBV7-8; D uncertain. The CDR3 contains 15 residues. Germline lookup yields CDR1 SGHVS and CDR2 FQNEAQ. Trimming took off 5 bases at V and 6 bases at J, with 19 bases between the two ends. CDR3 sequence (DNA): TGTGCCAGCAGCCCCCGACGGATCCTCACCGCTGAAGCTTTCTTT. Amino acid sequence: CASSPRRILTAEAFF.

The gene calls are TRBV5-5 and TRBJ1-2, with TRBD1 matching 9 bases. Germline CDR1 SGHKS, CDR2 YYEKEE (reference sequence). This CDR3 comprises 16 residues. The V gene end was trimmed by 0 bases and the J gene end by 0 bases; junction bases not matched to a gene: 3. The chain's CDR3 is CASSLVGQGTNYGYTF. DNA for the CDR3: TGTGCCAGCAGCTTGGTGGGACAGGGCACTAACTATGGCTACACCTTC.

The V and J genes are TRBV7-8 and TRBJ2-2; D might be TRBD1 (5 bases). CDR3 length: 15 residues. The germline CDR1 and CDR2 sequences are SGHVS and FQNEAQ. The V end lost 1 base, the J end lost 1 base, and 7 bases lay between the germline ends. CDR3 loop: CASSLDRLNTGELFF. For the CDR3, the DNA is TGTGCCAGCAGCTTAGACAGGTTGAACACCGGGGAGCTGTTTTTT.

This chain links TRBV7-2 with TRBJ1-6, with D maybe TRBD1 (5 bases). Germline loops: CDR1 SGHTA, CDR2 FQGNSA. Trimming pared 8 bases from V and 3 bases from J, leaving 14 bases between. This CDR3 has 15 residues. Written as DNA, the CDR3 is TGTGCCAGCCGAACCCCAGGGTACTATAATTCACCCCTCCACTTT. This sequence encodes CASRTPGYYNSPLHF.

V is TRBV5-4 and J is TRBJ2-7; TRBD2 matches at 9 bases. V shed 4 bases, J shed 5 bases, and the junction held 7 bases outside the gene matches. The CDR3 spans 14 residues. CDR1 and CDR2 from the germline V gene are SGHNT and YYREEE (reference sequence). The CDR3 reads CASSPNSGGNEQYF. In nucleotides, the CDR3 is TGTGCCAGCAGCCCAAATAGCGGGGGAAACGAGCAGTACTTC. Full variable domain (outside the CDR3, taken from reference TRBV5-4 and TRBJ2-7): ETGVTQSPTHLIKTRGQQVTLRCSSQSGHNTVSWYQQALGQGPQFIFQYYREEENGRGNFPPRFSGLQFPNYSSELNVNALELDDSALYLCASSPNSGGNEQYFGPGTRLTVT.

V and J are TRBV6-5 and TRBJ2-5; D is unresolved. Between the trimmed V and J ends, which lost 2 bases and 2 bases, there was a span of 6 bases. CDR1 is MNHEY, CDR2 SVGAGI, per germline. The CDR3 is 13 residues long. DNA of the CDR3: TGTGCCAGCAGTTACGGACGTCAAGAGACCCAGTACTTC. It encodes CASSYGRQETQYF.

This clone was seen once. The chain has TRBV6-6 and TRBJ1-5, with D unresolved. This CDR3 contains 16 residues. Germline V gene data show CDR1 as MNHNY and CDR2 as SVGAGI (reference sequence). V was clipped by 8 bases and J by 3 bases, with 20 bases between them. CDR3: CASGQTGRGPNQPQHF. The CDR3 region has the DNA TGTGCCAGCGGCCAAACTGGCCGGGGTCCCAATCAGCCCCAGCATTTT.

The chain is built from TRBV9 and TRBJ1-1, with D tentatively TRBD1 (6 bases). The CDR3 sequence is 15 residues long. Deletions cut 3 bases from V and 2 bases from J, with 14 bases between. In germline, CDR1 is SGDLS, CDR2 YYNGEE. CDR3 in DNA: TGTGCCAGCAGCGCCCTGGGCAGGGGTAACACTGAAGCTTTCTTT. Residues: CASSALGRGNTEAFF.

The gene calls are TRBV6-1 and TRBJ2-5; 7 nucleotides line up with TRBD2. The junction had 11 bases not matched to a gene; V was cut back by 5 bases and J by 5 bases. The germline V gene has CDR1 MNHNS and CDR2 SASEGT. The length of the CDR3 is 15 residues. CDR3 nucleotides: TGTGCCAGCAGTCCTCCGACGGGGGGTGGGGAGACCCAGTACTTC. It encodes CASSPPTGGGETQYF.

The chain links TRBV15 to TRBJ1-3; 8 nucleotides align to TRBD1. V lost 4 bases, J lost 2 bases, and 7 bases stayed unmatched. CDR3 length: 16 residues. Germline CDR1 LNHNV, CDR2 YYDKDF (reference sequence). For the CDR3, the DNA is TGTGCCACCAGCACCGGACAGGGCTTCGCTGGAAACACCATATATTTT. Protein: CATSTGQGFAGNTIYF.

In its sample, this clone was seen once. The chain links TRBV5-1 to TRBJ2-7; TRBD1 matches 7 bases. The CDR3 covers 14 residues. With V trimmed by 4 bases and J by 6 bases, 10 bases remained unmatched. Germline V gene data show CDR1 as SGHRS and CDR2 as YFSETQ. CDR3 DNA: TGCGCCAGCAGCCTTACCGGGACAGTCTCCGAGCAGTACTTC. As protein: CASSLTGTVSEQYF.

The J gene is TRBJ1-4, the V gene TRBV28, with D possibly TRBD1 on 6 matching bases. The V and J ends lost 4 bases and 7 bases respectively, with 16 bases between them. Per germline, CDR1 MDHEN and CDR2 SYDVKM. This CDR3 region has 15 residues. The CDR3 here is CASSSWTAGGEKLFF. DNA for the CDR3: TGTGCCAGCAGTTCATGGACAGCCGGAGGTGAAAAACTGTTTTTT.

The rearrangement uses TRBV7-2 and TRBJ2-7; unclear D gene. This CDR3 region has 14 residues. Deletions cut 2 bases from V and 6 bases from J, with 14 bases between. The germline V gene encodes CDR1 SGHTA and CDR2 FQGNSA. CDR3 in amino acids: CASSLKDLRPEQYF. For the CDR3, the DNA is TGTGCCAGCAGCTTAAAGGACCTAAGACCCGAGCAGTACTTC.

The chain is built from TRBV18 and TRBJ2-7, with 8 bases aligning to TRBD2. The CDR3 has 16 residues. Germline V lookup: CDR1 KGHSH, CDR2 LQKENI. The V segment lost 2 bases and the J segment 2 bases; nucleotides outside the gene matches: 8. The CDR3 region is CASSPTTSAFPYEQYF. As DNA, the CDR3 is TGTGCCAGCTCACCAACGACTAGCGCCTTCCCCTACGAGCAGTACTTC.

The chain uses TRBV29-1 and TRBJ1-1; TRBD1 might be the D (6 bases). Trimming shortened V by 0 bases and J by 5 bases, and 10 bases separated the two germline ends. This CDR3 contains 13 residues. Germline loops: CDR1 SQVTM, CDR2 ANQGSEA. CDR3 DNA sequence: TGCAGCGTTGAAGAAACAGGGATGACTGAAGCTTTCTTT. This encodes CSVEETGMTEAFF.

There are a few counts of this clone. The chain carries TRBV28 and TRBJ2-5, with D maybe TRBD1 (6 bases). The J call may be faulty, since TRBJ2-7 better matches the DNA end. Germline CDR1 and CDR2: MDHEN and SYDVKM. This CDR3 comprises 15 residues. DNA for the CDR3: TGTGCCAGCAGCCCCGGGACAAAAACTCGGAGCGAGCAGTACTTC. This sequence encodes CASSPGTKTRSEQYF.

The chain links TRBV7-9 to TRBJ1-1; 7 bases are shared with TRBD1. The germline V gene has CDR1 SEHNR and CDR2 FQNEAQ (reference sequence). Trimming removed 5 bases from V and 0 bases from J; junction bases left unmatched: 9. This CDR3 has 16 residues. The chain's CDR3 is CASSRDRAPLNTEAFF. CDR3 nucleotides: TGTGCCAGCAGCCGTGACAGGGCCCCTCTGAACACTGAAGCTTTCTTT.

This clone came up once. The CDR3 sequence is CASSPTVSYEQYF. Here the CDR3 DNA reads TGTGCCAGCAGTCCGACAGTCTCCTACGAGCAGTACTTC. The genes are TRBV28 and TRBJ2-7; the D gene is possibly TRBD1 (5 bases). The CDR3 totals 13 residues. Germline loops: CDR1 MDHEN, CDR2 SYDVKM. Trimming took 5 bases from V and 0 from J, leaving 8 bases between them.

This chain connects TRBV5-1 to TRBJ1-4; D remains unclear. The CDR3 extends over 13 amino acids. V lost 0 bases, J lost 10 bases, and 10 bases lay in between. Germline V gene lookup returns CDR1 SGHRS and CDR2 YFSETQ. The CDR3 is CASSLDLGGKLFF. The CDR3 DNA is TGCGCCAGCAGCTTGGATCTGGGAGGAAAACTGTTTTTT.

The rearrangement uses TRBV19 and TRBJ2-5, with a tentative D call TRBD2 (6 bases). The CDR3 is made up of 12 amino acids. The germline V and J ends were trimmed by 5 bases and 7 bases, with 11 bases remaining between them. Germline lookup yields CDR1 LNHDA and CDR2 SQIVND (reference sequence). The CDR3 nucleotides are TGTGCCAGTAGTCCCGGAGGGAGGACCCAGTACTTC. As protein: CASSPGGRTQYF.

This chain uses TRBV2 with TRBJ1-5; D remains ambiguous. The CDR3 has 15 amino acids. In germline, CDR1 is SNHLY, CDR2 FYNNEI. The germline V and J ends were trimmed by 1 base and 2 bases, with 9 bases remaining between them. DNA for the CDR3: TGTGCCAGCAGTGAAGGGATTTCAGGCAATCAGCCCCAGCATTTT. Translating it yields CASSEGISGNQPQHF. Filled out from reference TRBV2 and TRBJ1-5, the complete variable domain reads EPEVTQTPSHQVTQMGQEVILRCVPISNHLYFYWYRQILGQKVEFLVSFYNNEISEKSEIFDDQFSVERPDGSNFTLKIRSTKLEDSAMYFCASSEGISGNQPQHFGDGTRLSIL.

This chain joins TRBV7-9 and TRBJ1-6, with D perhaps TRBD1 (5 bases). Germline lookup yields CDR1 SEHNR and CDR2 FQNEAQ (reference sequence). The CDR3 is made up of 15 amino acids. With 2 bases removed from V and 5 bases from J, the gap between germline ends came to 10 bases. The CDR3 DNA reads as TGTGCCAGCAGCTTATTGGGAGGGGATAATTCACCCCTCCACTTT. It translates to CASSLLGGDNSPLHF.

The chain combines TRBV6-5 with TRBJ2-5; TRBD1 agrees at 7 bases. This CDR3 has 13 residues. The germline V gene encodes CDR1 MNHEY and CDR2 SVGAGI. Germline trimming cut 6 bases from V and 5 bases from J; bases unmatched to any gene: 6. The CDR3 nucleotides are TGTGCCAGCAGGAGGGGGCCGCGGGAGACCCAGTACTTC. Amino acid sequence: CASRRGPRETQYF.